This TCR beta chain came from a study of regulatory T cells in long-lasting Graves disease. The TCR beta library used iRepertoire HTBI primers with Arm-PCR amplification of CDR3. One entry per CDR3 protein, called by TCRdb with MiXCR from the multiplex PCR reads. Here the sample spans hundreds of thousands of distinct CDR3 sequences, approximately 15% being singletons. Notes on the study in general: Accuracy was possibly reduced by small sample size.

This clonotype has at least ten counts. Antigen specificity is unknown. Time point meaning: newly diagnosed GD, antithyroid drugs for less than 3 months. Following extraction of RNA from PBMCs, that RNA was used to make the TCR library. Separately, the same data were catalogued under a study of T cells in Graves' hyperthyroidism and ophthalmopathy.

The sequence came from a woman in her twenties or thirties with Graves disease. The sample consisted of peripheral blood mononuclear cells (PBMCs), taken at new diagnosis, from a patient treated with antithyroid drugs.

The CDR3 region is CASSLGDLGYEQYF. The CDR3 DNA reads TGCGCCAGCAGCTTGGGTGATCTGGGCTACGAGCAGTACTTC. The rearrangement uses TRBV5-1 and TRBJ2-7; no definite D call. This CDR3 contains 14 residues. V was trimmed by 0 bases and J by 3 bases, leaving 10 bases between them. Germline-derived CDR1 and CDR2 are SGHRS and YFSETQ.